The next 30 T cell receptor beta chains were all read from a single sample in a study of OX40 agonist ivuxolimab in advanced cancers. Profiling relied on immunoSEQ multiplex PCR, and the TCRdb table lists in-frame clones only, not all of them. This sample has approximately 42,000 clones, with 88% found just once. The specimen was CD4+ or CD8+ T cells sorted from blood, collected in a trial of the OX40 agonist ivuxolimab. Receptor source: an adult with an advanced solid tumor such as melanoma, head and neck, liver or kidney cancer.

This rearrangement joins TRBV2 to TRBJ1-2; 7 bases agree with TRBD1. V shed 3 bases, J shed 5 bases, and the junction held 6 bases outside the gene matches. Germline values: CDR1 SNHLY, CDR2 FYNNEI. CDR3 length: 14 amino acids. CDR3 amino acids: CASSDTGTEYGYTF. CDR3 bases: TGTGCCAGCAGTGATACCGGGACAGAGTATGGCTACACCTTC.

The V call is TRBV6-5, the J call TRBJ1-3; possible D gene TRBD1, 6 bases. V dropped 4 bases and J dropped 2 bases, with 9 bases sitting between them. CDR1 is MNHEY, CDR2 SVGAGI, per germline. The CDR3 contains 14 residues. In DNA form, the CDR3 reads TGTGCCAGCAGTTTCGAGGGGGCTGGAAACACCATATATTTT. Amino acid sequence: CASSFEGAGNTIYF.

The chain is built from TRBV5-4 and TRBJ2-2, with D hard to call. CDR1 is SGHNT, CDR2 YYREEE, per germline (reference sequence). This CDR3 region has 13 residues. Deletions cut 4 bases from V and 5 bases from J, with 9 bases between. CDR3 bases: TGTGCCAGCAGCAGTACACGGACCGGGGAGCTGTTTTTT. Translation gives CASSSTRTGELFF.

V gene TRBV7-8 combines with J gene TRBJ1-1; tentatively, D is TRBD1 (6 bases). Germline assignment: CDR1 SGHVS and CDR2 FQNEAQ. V was clipped by 4 bases and J by 4 bases, with 7 bases between them. CDR3 length equals 12 residues. As DNA, the CDR3 is TGTGCCAGCAGCTCCAGGGGCACTGAAGCTTTCTTT. Its translation: CASSSRGTEAFF.

The chain uses TRBV4-2 and TRBJ1-4; TRBD1 matches at 8 bases. The germline V gene has CDR1 LGHNA and CDR2 YNFKEQ. There are 15 residues in the CDR3. J gave up 11 bases and V 3 bases, and 11 bases lay outside the gene matches. The CDR3 spells CASSQSVDREGKLFF. The CDR3, as DNA: TGTGCCAGCAGCCAGTCTGTGGACAGGGAGGGGAAACTGTTTTTT.

This chain joins TRBV4-3 and TRBJ1-2; D possibly corresponds to TRBD1 (6 bases). The CDR3 has 15 residues. The V end was cut by 0 bases, the J end by 8 bases, with 16 bases between. Germline assignment: CDR1 LGHNA and CDR2 YSLEER. The CDR3 protein is CASSQDEGGPWGYTF. The CDR3 DNA reads as TGCGCCAGCAGCCAAGATGAGGGGGGGCCGTGGGGCTACACCTTC.

The rearrangement uses TRBV7-8 and TRBJ2-3; TRBD2 matches 9 bases. The CDR3 is made up of 16 amino acids. V dropped 3 bases and J dropped 2; count of bases not matched to a gene: 6. The germline V gene has CDR1 SGHVS and CDR2 FQNEAQ. CDR3 sequence reads: CASSFLSGGPTDTQYF. For the CDR3, the DNA is TGTGCCAGCAGCTTTCTTAGCGGGGGCCCCACAGATACGCAGTATTTT.

CDR3 residues: CASSGASGGNEQFF. DNA for the CDR3: TGTGCCAGCAGCGGGGCTAGCGGAGGCAATGAGCAGTTCTTC. This chain uses TRBV9 with TRBJ2-1, with 7 bases identical to TRBD2. Per germline, CDR1 SGDLS and CDR2 YYNGEE. This CDR3 is built from 14 residues. V was pared by 3 bases and J by 6 bases, with 6 bases of the junction left unmatched. The variable domain in full, with the rest retrieved from reference TRBV9 and TRBJ2-1, is DSGVTQTPKHLITATGQRVTLRCSPRSGDLSVYWYQQSLDQGLQFLIQYYNGEERAKGNILERFSAQQFPDLHSELNLSSLELGDSALYFCASSGASGGNEQFFGPGTRLTVL.

The chain recombines TRBV19 with TRBJ1-1, with D uncertain. Germline V lookup: CDR1 LNHDA, CDR2 SQIVND (reference sequence). Trimming stripped 7 bases from V and 1 base from J, with 10 bases between. The CDR3 extends over 13 amino acids. The CDR3 DNA sequence: TGTGCCAGTACCCCGGCCCCGAACACTGAAGCTTTCTTT. This translates into CASTPAPNTEAFF.

The gene calls are TRBV25-1 and TRBJ1-1; tentatively, D is TRBD1 (5 bases). The CDR3 runs to 14 residues. Germline V lookup: CDR1 MGHDK, CDR2 SYGVNS. Trimming took off 8 bases at V and 4 bases at J, with 17 bases between the two ends. The CDR3 spells CASQLGQGGTEAFF. The DNA for the CDR3 is TGTGCCAGCCAGTTGGGGCAGGGTGGCACTGAAGCTTTCTTT. The entire variable domain, with the rest obtained from reference TRBV25-1 and TRBJ1-1, is as follows: EADIYQTPRYLVIGTGKKITLECSQTMGHDKMYWYQQDPGMELHLIHYSYGVNSTEKGDLSSESTVSRIRTEHFPLTLESARPSHTSQYLCASQLGQGGTEAFFGQGTRLTVV.

The J gene is TRBJ2-3, the V gene TRBV9; D ambiguous. Germline V gene lookup returns CDR1 SGDLS and CDR2 YYNGEE. The CDR3 totals 12 residues. Between the trimmed V and J ends, which lost 3 bases and 4 bases, there was a span of 6 bases. DNA for the CDR3: TGTGCCAGCAGCGCAGACGCAGATACGCAGTATTTT. It is translated as CASSADADTQYF.

The genes are TRBV5-1 and TRBJ2-1; 12 bases agree with TRBD1. J gave up 7 bases and V 1 base, and 6 bases lay outside the gene matches. Germline V gives CDR1 SGHRS, CDR2 YFSETQ. This CDR3 comprises 16 residues. In nucleotides, the CDR3 is TGCGCCAGCAGCTTGTCAGGGACAGGGGGCTATAATGAGCAGTTCTTC. As protein: CASSLSGTGGYNEQFF. Combining the CDR3 with reference TRBV5-1 and TRBJ2-1 gives the whole variable domain KAGVTQTPRYLIKTRGQQVTLSCSPISGHRSVSWYQQTPGQGLQFLFEYFSETQRNKGNFPGRFSGRQFSNSRSEMNVSTLELGDSALYLCASSLSGTGGYNEQFFGPGTRLTVL.

This chain links TRBV5-1 with TRBJ1-1; a weak D match, TRBD1 (5 bases). V lost 4 bases and J lost 6, with 16 bases in between. The CDR3 is 14 residues long. Germline V gene lookup returns CDR1 SGHRS and CDR2 YFSETQ. The chain's CDR3 is CASSPPGGIAEAFF. CDR3 coding DNA: TGCGCCAGCAGCCCACCGGGGGGGATCGCTGAAGCTTTCTTT.

The J gene is TRBJ1-1, the V gene TRBV7-2; 8 bases map to TRBD1. Germline assignment: CDR1 SGHTA and CDR2 FQGNSA. This CDR3 is 13 amino acids long. Trimming removed 6 bases from V and 1 base from J; junction bases left unmatched: 1. The CDR3 coding sequence is TGTGCCAGCAGAGGGACAGGGAACACTGAAGCTTTCTTT. It specifies CASRGTGNTEAFF.

The chain couples TRBV5-6 to TRBJ2-7; tentatively, D is TRBD1 or TRBD2 (6 bases each). The CDR3 is 13 amino acids. Trimming shortened V by 4 bases and J by 7 bases, and 15 bases separated the two germline ends. Germline V gene lookup returns CDR1 SGHDT and CDR2 YYEEEE. CDR3 sequence (DNA): TGTGCCAGCAGCGGAGGGACATCTCGGGAGCAGTACGTC. Amino acid sequence: CASSGGTSREQYV.

The chain couples TRBV28 to TRBJ2-7; 9 bases agree with TRBD2. CDR3 length: 17 amino acids. Germline-derived CDR1 and CDR2 are MDHEN and SYDVKM. With V trimmed by 4 bases and J by 2 bases, 12 bases remained unmatched. DNA for the CDR3: TGTGCCAGCAGTTCCATACTCACGACTAGCGGACCCTACGAGCAGTACTTC. This codes for CASSSILTTSGPYEQYF.

The V and J genes are TRBV9 and TRBJ1-1, with D maybe TRBD1 (5 bases). The germline V and J ends were trimmed by 4 bases and 1 base, with 14 bases remaining between them. Germline values: CDR1 SGDLS, CDR2 YYNGEE. CDR3 size: 15 residues. CDR3 region: CASSIHFGGNTEAFF. CDR3 sequence (DNA): TGTGCCAGCAGCATCCATTTCGGGGGGAACACTGAAGCTTTCTTT.

This chain's CDR3 is CASSYGTGFEQYV. CDR3 nucleotide sequence: TGTGCCAGCAGTTACGGTACAGGGTTCGAGCAGTACGTC. The chain links TRBV6-4 to TRBJ2-7; maybe TRBD1 (6 bases). This CDR3 region has 13 residues. The germline V gene encodes CDR1 MRHNA and CDR2 SNTAGT. Trimming took off 5 bases at V and 6 bases at J, with 14 bases between the two ends.

V is TRBV5-4 and J is TRBJ1-4, with TRBD1 matching over 9 bases. Trimming took 2 bases from V and 3 from J; bases not matched to a gene: 2. The CDR3 covers 15 residues. Germline CDR1 is SGHNT and CDR2 is YYREEE (reference sequence). The CDR3 sequence: CASSLTGGPNEKLFF. The CDR3, as DNA: TGTGCCAGCAGCTTAACAGGGGGCCCTAATGAAAAACTGTTTTTT.

The rearrangement links TRBV4-2 to TRBJ1-5, with D unclear. Germline V gives CDR1 LGHNA, CDR2 YNFKEQ. The CDR3 has 16 amino acids. V was shortened by 0 bases and J by 0 bases, with 9 bases between the two germline ends. CDR3 amino acids: CASSQEFGNSNQPQHF. The CDR3 region has the DNA TGTGCCAGCAGCCAAGAATTCGGGAATAGCAATCAGCCCCAGCATTTT.

The CDR3 is CASSLNAGGLTDTQYF. The CDR3 nucleotides are TGTGCCAGCAGCTTAAATGCGGGGGGCCTCACAGATACGCAGTATTTT. V and J are TRBV7-3 and TRBJ2-3, with 8 nucleotides matching TRBD2. The CDR3 totals 16 residues. Germline CDR1 and CDR2: SGHTA and FQGTGA. The ends lost 1 base at V and 2 bases at J; junction bases unmatched: 5.

The rearrangement links TRBV19 to TRBJ2-1, with D hard to call. With 2 bases removed from V and 6 bases from J, the gap between germline ends came to 8 bases. The CDR3 runs to 13 residues. CDR1 and CDR2 from the germline V gene are LNHDA and SQIVND (reference sequence). The CDR3 loop is CASSILPVNEQFF. CDR3 DNA: TGTGCCAGTAGTATACTGCCAGTCAATGAGCAGTTCTTC.

The V and J genes are TRBV4-1 and TRBJ2-5; a possible D gene is TRBD2 (5 bases). V was shortened by 2 bases and J by 0 bases, with 7 bases between the two germline ends. Germline loops: CDR1 MGHRA, CDR2 YSYEKL. The CDR3 is 14 residues long. The CDR3 sequence is CASSQWRYQETQYF. The CDR3 DNA reads as TGCGCCAGCAGCCAATGGAGGTACCAAGAGACCCAGTACTTC.

The chain is built from TRBV29-1 and TRBJ2-1, with 8 bases lining up with TRBD1. Germline V lookup: CDR1 SQVTM, CDR2 ANQGSEA. V was clipped by 1 base and J by 0 bases; unmatched bases: 5. The CDR3 is 16 amino acids. CDR3 in DNA: TGCAGCGTTGAAGGGACAGGGCTATACTCCTACAATGAGCAGTTCTTC. It encodes CSVEGTGLYSYNEQFF.

The chain carries TRBV11-1 and TRBJ2-3; D is possibly TRBD1 (5 bases). The CDR3 has 13 amino acids. Germline CDR1 is SGHAT and CDR2 is FQDESV (reference sequence). Trimming pared 4 bases from V and 4 bases from J, leaving 9 bases between. The CDR3 DNA reads as TGTGCCAGCAGCTATGGACATCCAGATACGCAGTATTTT. It specifies CASSYGHPDTQYF.

The rearrangement joins TRBV6-6 to TRBJ2-2; TRBD2 agrees at 8 bases. Looked up from germline, CDR1 is MNHNY and CDR2 is SVGAGI (reference sequence). The CDR3 spans 14 residues. V was clipped by 0 bases and J by 6 bases; unmatched bases: 0. CDR3 protein: CASSYSGGAGELFF. CDR3 coding DNA: TGTGCCAGCAGTTACTCCGGGGGGGCCGGGGAGCTGTTTTTT.

In regard to this clone: One end of the junction fails to match germline, which may point to a read error. The V gene is TRBV28, the J gene TRBJ1-3, with unresolved D. Germline-derived CDR1 and CDR2 are MDHEN and SYDVKM. This CDR3 has 12 amino acids. This CDR3 reads CASSLGSGKAGF. Written as DNA, the CDR3 is TGTGCCAGCAGTTTGGGCTCAGGAAAGGCGGGTTTT.

The V gene is TRBV5-6, the J gene TRBJ2-7, with TRBD1 as a possible D gene (7 bases). The CDR3 totals 16 residues. The ends were cut back, 0 bases at V and 2 bases at J, with 15 bases in the middle. Germline V CDR1 and CDR2: SGHDT, YYEEEE. DNA of the CDR3: TGTGCCAGCAGCTTGGTGGTCAGGGGGGTACCCTACGAGCAGTACTTC. This codes for CASSLVVRGVPYEQYF.

The rearrangement links TRBV30 to TRBJ1-1; D is ambiguous. The CDR3 consists of 12 residues. Germline assignment: CDR1 GTSNPN and CDR2 SVGIG (reference sequence). Between the trimmed V and J ends, which lost 4 bases and 4 bases, there was a span of 10 bases. As DNA, the CDR3 is TGTGCCTGGAAACGGTTGGGCACTGAAGCTTTCTTT. This translates into CAWKRLGTEAFF.

The chain links TRBV2 to TRBJ2-1; a possible D gene is TRBD2 (6 bases). V lost 8 bases and J 2 bases, leaving 13 bases between the germline ends. CDR1 is SNHLY, CDR2 FYNNEI, per germline. The CDR3 is 14 amino acids. The CDR3 bases are TGTGCCAGCTTCCGGGACTTAACCTACAATGAGCAGTTCTTC. Protein: CASFRDLTYNEQFF. Together with reference TRBV2 and TRBJ2-1, the CDR3 gives the full variable domain: EPEVTQTPSHQVTQMGQEVILRCVPISNHLYFYWYRQILGQKVEFLVSFYNNEISEKSEIFDDQFSVERPDGSNFTLKIRSTKLEDSAMYFCASFRDLTYNEQFFGPGTRLTVL.